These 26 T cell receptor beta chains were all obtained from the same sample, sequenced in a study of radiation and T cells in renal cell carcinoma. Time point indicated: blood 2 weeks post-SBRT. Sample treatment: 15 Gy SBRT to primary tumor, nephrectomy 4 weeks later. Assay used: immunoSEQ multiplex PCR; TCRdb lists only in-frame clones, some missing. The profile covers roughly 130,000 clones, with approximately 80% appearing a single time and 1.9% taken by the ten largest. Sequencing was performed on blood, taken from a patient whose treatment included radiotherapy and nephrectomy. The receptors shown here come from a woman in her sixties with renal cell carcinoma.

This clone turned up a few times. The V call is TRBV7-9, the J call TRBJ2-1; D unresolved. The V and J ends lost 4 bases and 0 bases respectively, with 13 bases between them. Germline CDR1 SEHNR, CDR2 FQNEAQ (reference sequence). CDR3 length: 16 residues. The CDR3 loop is CASSSPYDLSYNEQFF. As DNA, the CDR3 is TGTGCCAGCAGCTCACCCTACGACCTCTCCTACAATGAGCAGTTCTTC. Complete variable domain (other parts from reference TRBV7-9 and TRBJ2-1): DTGVSQNPRHKITKRGQNVTFRCDPISEHNRLYWYRQTLGQGPEFLTYFQNEAQLEKSRLLSDRFSAERPKGSFSTLEIQRTEQGDSAMYLCASSSPYDLSYNEQFFGPGTRLTVL.

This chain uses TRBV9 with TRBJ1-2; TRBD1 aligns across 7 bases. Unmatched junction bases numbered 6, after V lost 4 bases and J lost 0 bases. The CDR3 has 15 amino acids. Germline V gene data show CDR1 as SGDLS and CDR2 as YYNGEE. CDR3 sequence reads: CASSTGTATNYGYTF. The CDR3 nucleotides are TGTGCCAGCAGCACCGGGACAGCAACTAACTATGGCTACACCTTC. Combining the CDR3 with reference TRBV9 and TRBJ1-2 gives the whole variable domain DSGVTQTPKHLITATGQRVTLRCSPRSGDLSVYWYQQSLDQGLQFLIQYYNGEERAKGNILERFSAQQFPDLHSELNLSSLELGDSALYFCASSTGTATNYGYTFGSGTRLTVV.

This chain's CDR3 is CASSWTPHNQPQHF. The CDR3 DNA sequence: TGTGCCAGCAGCTGGACACCGCACAATCAGCCCCAGCATTTT. The V and J genes are TRBV7-2 and TRBJ1-5, with D maybe TRBD1 (5 bases). Germline V gene data show CDR1 as SGHTA and CDR2 as FQGNSA. Between the trimmed V and J ends, which lost 4 bases and 3 bases, there was a span of 10 bases. This CDR3 has 14 amino acids.

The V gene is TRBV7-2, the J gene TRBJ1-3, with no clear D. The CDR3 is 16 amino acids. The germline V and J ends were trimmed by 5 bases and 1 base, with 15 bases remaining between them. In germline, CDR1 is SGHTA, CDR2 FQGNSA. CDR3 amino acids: CASSRRSQFSGNTIYF. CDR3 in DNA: TGTGCCAGCAGCCGGAGATCCCAGTTTTCTGGAAACACCATATATTTT.

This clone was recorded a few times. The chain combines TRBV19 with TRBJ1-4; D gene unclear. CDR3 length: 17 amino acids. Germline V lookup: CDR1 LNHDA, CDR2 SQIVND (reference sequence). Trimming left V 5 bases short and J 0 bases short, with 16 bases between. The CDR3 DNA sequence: TGTGCCAGTAGTCTTAATGGACCTTTTGCAACTAATGAAAAACTGTTTTTT. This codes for CASSLNGPFATNEKLFF. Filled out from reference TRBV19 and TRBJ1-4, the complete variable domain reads DGGITQSPKYLFRKEGQNVTLSCEQNLNHDAMYWYRQDPGQGLRLIYYSQIVNDFQKGDIAEGYSVSREKKESFPLTVTSAQKNPTAFYLCASSLNGPFATNEKLFFGSGTQLSVL.

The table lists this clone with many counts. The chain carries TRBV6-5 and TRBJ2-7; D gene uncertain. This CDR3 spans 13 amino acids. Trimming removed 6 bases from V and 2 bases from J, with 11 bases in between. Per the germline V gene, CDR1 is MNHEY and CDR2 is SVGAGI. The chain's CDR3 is CASRKGLTYEQYF. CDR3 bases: TGTGCCAGCAGGAAGGGCCTAACCTACGAGCAGTACTTC.

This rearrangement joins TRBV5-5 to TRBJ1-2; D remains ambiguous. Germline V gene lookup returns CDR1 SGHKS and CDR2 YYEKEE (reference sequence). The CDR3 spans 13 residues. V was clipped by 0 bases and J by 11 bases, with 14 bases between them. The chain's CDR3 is CASSLAMEGVYTF. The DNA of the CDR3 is TGTGCCAGCAGCTTGGCAATGGAGGGTGTTTACACCTTC.

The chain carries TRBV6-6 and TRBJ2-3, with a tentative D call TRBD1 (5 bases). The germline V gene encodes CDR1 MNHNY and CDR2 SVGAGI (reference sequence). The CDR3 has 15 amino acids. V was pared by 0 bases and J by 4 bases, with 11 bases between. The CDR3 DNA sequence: TGTGCCAGCAGTTACTCGCAGGGCTTGTCAGATACGCAGTATTTT. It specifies CASSYSQGLSDTQYF.

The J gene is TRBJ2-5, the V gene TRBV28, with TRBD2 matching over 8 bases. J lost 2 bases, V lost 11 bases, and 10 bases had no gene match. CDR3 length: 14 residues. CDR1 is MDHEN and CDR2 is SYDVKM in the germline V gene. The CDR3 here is CACRGTRGQETQYF. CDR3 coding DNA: TGTGCCTGCCGTGGGACTAGAGGGCAAGAGACCCAGTACTTC. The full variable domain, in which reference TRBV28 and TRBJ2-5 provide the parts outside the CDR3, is DVKVTQSSRYLVKRTGEKVFLECVQDMDHENMFWYRQDPGLGLRLIYFSYDVKMKEKGDIPEGYSVSREKKERFSLILESASTNQTSMYLCACRGTRGQETQYFGPGTRLLVL.

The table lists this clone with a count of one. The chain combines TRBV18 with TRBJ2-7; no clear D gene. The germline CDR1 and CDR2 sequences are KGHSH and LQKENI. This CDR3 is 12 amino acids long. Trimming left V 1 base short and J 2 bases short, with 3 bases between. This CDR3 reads CASSPQPYEQYF. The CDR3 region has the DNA TGTGCCAGCTCACCACAGCCCTACGAGCAGTACTTC.

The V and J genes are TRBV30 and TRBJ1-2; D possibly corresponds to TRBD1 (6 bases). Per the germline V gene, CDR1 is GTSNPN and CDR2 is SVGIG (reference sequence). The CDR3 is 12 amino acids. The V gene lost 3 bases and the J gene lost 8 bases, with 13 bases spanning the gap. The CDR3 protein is CAWSRTVDGYTF. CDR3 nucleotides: TGTGCCTGGAGCCGGACAGTGGACGGCTACACCTTC.

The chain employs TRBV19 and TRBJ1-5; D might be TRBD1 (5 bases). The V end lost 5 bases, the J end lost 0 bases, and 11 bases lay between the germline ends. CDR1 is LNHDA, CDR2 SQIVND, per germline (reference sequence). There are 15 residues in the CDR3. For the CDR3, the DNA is TGTGCCAGTAGTCAGGGTTCCTATAGCAATCAGCCCCAGCATTTT. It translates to CASSQGSYSNQPQHF.

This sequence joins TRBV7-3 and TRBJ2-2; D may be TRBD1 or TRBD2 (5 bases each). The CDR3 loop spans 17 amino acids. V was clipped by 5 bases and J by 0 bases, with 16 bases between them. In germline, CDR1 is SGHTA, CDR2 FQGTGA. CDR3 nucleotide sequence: TGTGCCAGCAGCCCGGGACGTGGTCTTTCGAACACCGGGGAGCTGTTTTTT. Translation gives CASSPGRGLSNTGELFF.

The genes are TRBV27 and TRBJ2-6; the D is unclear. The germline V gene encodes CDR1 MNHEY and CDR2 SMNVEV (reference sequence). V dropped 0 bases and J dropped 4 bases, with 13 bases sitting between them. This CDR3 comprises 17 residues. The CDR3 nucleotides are TGTGCCAGCAGTTTATCGTATGGGGTGGACGGGGCCAACGTCCTGACTTTC. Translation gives CASSLSYGVDGANVLTF. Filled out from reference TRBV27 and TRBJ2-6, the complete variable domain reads EAQVTQNPRYLITVTGKKLTVTCSQNMNHEYMSWYRQDPGLGLRQIYYSMNVEVTDKGDVPEGYKVSRKEKRNFPLILESPSPNQTSLYFCASSLSYGVDGANVLTFGAGSRLTVL.

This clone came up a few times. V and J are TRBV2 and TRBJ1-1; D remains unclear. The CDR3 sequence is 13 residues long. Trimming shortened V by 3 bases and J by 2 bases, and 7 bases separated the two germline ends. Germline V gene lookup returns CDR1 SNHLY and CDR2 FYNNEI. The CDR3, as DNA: TGTGCCAGCAGTGATGCGGCCAACACTGAAGCTTTCTTT. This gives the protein CASSDAANTEAFF.

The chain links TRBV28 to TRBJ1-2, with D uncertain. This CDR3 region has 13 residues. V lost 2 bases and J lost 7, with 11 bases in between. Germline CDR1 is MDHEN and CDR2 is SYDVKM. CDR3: CASSLGGEVGYTF. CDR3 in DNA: TGTGCCAGCAGTTTAGGCGGCGAGGTTGGCTACACCTTC.

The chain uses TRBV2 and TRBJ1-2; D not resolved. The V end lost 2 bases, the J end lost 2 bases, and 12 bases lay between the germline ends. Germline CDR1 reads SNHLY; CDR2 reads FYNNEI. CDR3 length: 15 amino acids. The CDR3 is CASSEYSLRNYGYTF. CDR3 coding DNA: TGTGCCAGCAGTGAATACTCGTTGCGGAACTATGGCTACACCTTC.

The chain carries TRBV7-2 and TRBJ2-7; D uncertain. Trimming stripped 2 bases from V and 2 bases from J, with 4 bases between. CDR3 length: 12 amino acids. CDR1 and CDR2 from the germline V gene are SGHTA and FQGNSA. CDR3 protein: CASSLMTYEQYF. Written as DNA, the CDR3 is TGTGCCAGCAGCTTAATGACCTACGAGCAGTACTTC.

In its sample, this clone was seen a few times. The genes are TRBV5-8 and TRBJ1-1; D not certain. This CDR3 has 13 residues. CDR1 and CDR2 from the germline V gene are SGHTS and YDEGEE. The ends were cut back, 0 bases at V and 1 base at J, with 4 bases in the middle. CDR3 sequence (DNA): TGTGCCAGCAGCTTGGCAAGGAACACTGAAGCTTTCTTT. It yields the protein CASSLARNTEAFF.

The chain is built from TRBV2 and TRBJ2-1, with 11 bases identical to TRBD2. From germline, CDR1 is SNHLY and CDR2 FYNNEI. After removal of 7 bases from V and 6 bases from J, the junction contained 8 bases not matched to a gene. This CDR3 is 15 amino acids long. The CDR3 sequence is CASIPGGTSGNEQFF. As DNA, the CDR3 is TGTGCCAGCATCCCAGGGGGGACTAGCGGCAATGAGCAGTTCTTC. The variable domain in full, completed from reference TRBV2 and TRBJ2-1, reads EPEVTQTPSHQVTQMGQEVILRCVPISNHLYFYWYRQILGQKVEFLVSFYNNEISEKSEIFDDQFSVERPDGSNFTLKIRSTKLEDSAMYFCASIPGGTSGNEQFFGPGTRLTVL.

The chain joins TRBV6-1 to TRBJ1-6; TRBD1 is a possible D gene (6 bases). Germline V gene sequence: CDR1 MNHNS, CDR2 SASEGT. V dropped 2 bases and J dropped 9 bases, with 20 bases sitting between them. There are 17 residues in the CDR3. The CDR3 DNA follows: TGTGCCAGCAGTGAATCTATAAAGACTTGGGGGGCTTCACCCCTCCACTTT. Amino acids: CASSESIKTWGASPLHF.

DNA for the CDR3: TGCGCCAGCAGCCAAGCCGGGACTAGCGGGATAGCCAAAAACATTCAGTACTTC. It is translated as CASSQAGTSGIAKNIQYF. The rearrangement links TRBV4-3 to TRBJ2-4; 13 bases line up with TRBD2. This CDR3 is built from 18 residues. The junction had 3 bases not matched to a gene; V was cut back by 1 base and J by 0 bases. Germline CDR1 and CDR2: LGHNA and YSLEER.

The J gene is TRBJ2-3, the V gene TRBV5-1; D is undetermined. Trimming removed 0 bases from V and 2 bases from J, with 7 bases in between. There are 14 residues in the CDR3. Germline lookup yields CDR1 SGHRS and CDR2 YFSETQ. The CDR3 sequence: CASSLDSATDTQYF. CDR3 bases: TGCGCCAGCAGCTTGGACAGCGCCACAGATACGCAGTATTTT. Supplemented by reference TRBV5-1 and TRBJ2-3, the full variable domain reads KAGVTQTPRYLIKTRGQQVTLSCSPISGHRSVSWYQQTPGQGLQFLFEYFSETQRNKGNFPGRFSGRQFSNSRSEMNVSTLELGDSALYLCASSLDSATDTQYFGPGTRLTVL.

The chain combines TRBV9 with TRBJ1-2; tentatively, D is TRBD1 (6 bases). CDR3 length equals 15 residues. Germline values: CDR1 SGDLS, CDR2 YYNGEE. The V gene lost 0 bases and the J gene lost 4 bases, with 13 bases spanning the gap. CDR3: CASSVAAGEGYGYTF. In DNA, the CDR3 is TGTGCCAGCAGCGTAGCCGCAGGGGAAGGCTATGGCTACACCTTC.

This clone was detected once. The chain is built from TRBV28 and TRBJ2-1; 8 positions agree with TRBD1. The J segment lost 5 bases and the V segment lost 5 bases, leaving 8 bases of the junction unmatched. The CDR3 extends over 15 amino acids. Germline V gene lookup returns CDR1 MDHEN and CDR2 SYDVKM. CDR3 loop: CASSNRQGFDNEQFF. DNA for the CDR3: TGTGCCAGCAGTAACAGACAGGGGTTCGACAATGAGCAGTTCTTC. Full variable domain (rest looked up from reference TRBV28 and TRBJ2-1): DVKVTQSSRYLVKRTGEKVFLECVQDMDHENMFWYRQDPGLGLRLIYFSYDVKMKEKGDIPEGYSVSREKKERFSLILESASTNQTSMYLCASSNRQGFDNEQFFGPGTRLTVL.

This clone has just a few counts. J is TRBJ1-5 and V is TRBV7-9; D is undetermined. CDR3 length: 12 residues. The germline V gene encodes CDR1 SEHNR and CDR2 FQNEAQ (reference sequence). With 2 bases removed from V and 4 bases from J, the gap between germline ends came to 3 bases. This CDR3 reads CASSLWNQPQHF. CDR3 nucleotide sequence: TGTGCCAGCAGCTTATGGAATCAGCCCCAGCATTTT. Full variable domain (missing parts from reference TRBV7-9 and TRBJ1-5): DTGVSQNPRHKITKRGQNVTFRCDPISEHNRLYWYRQTLGQGPEFLTYFQNEAQLEKSRLLSDRFSAERPKGSFSTLEIQRTEQGDSAMYLCASSLWNQPQHFGDGTRLSIL.